This T cell receptor (beta chain) comes out of a study of blood T cell repertoires in COVID-19. Germline V gives CDR1 LGHNA, CDR2 YNFKEQ. The ends were cut back, 1 base at V and 5 bases at J, with 11 bases in the middle. This CDR3 is built from 14 residues. TCRdb keeps only in-frame clones here, not all; method: immunoSEQ multiplex PCR. The sample records some 250,000 clones, around 81% being singletons. This clone was counted between two and nine times. The sample consisted of peripheral blood. This TCR came from a man in his forties or fifties with active or convalescent COVID-19. V usage is TRBV4-2 and J usage is TRBJ1-2, with D maybe TRBD1 (6 bases). CDR3 DNA sequence: TGTGCCAGCAGCCAAGGTGGACAGCCTTATGGCTACACCTTC. It yields the protein CASSQGGQPYGYTF.